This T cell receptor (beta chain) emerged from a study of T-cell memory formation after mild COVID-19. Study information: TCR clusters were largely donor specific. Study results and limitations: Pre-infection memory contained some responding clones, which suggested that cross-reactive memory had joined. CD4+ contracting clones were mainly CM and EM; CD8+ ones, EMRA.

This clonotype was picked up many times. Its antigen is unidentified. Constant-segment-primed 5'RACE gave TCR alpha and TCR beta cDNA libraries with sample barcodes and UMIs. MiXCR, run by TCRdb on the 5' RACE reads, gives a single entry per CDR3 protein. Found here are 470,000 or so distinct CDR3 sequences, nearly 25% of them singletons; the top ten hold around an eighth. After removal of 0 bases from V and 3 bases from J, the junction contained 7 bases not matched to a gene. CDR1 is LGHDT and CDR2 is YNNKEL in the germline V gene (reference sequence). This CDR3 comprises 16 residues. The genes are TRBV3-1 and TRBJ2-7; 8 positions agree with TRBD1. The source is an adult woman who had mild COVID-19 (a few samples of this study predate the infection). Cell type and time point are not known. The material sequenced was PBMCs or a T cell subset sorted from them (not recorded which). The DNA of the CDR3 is TGTGCCAGCAGCCAAGAGTCTCGGACAGGGCACTACGAGCAGTACTTC. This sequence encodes CASSQESRTGHYEQYF.